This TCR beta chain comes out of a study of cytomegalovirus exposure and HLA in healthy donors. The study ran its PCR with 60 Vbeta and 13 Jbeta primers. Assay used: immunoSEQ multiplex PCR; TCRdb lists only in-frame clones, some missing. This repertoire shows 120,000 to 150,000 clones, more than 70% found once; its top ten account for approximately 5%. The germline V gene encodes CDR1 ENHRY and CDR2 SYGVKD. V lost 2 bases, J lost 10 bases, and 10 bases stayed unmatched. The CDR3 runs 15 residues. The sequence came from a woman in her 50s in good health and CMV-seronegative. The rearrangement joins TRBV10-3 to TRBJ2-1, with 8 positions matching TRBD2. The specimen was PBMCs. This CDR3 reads CAISEGLAGYVEQFF. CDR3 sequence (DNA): TGTGCCATCAGTGAGGGGTTAGCGGGGTATGTGGAGCAGTTCTTC.